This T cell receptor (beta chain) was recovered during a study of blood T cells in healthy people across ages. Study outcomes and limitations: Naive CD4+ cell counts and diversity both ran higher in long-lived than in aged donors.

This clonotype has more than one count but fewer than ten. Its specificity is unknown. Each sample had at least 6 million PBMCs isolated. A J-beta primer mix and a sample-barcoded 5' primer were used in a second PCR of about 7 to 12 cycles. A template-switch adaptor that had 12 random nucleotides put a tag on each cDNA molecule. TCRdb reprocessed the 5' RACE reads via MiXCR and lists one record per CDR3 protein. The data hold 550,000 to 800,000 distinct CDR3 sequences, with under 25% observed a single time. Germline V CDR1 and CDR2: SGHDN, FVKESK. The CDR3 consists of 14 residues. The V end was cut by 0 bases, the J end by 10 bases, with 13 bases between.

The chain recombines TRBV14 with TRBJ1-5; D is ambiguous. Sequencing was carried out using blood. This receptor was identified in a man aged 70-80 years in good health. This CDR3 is CASSQDLGSGPQHF. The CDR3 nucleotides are TGTGCCAGCAGCCAAGATTTGGGCTCCGGTCCCCAGCATTTT.